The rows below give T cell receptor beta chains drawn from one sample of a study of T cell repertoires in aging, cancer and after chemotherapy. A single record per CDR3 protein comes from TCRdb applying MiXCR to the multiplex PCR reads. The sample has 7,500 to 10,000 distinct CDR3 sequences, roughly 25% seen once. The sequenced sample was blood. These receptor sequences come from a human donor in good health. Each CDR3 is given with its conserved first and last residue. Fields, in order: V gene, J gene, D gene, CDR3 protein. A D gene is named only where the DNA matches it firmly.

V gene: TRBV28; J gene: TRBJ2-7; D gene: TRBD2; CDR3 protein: CASSGSGRRIDEQYF
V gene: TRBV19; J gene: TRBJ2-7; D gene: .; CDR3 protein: CASSTGRGEQYF
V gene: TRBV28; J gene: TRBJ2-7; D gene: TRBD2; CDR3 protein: CASSTRGVLYEQYF
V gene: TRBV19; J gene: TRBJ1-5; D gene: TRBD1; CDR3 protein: CASSIGTASNQPQHF
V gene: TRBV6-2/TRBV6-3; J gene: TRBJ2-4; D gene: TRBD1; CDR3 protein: CASSGRDRAKNIQYF
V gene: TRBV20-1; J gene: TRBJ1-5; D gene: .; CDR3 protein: CSAREVSGNQPQHF
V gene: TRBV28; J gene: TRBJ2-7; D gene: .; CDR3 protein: CASSPLITLGRVRYEQYF
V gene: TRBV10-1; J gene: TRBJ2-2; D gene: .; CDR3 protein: CASSLVPGSNTGELFF
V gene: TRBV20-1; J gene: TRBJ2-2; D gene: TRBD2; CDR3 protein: CSARRQGGTGELFF
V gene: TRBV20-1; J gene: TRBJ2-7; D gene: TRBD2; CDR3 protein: CSARSLSGRSYEQYF
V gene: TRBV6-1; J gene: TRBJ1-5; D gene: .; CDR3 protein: CASSETLNQPQHF
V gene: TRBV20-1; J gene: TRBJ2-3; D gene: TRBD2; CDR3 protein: CSASRDYSTDTQYF
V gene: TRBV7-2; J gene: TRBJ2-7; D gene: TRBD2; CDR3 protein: CASSLRGTSGRSSEQYF
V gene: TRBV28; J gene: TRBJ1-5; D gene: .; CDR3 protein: CASSNTAGSQHF
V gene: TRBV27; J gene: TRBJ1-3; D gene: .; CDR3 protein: CASDLPGGVDSGNTIYF
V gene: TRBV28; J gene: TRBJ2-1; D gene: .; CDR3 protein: CASWREYNEQFF
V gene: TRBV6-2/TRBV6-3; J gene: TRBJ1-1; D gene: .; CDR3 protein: CASSSTENTEAFF
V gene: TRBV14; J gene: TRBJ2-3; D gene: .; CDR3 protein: CASSPRGGPADTQYF
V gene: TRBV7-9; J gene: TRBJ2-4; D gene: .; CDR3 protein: CASSNHRDGNIQYF
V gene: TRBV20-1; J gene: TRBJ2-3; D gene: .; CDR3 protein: CSARDGRWEADTQYF
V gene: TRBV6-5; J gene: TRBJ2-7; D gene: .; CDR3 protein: CASSSLGGGTRTSAEQYF
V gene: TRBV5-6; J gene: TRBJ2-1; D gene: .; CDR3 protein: CASSLDRVGEQFF
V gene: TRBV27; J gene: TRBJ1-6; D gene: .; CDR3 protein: CASSYQSGDNSPLHF
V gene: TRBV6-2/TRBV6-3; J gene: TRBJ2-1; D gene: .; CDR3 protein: CASSQQGEAYNEQFF
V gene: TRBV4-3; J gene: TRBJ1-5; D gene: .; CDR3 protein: CASSQDLGAPGTQHF
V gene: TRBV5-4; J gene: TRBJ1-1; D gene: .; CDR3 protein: CASSLGQGQAFF
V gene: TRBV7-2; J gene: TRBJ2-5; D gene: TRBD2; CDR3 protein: CASSLRLAETQETQYF
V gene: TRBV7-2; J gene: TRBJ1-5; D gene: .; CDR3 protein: CASRVHPGGPQHF
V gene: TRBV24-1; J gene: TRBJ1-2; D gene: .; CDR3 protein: CATSGDPLVGYTF
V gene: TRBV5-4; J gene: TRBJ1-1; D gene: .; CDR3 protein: CASSLATENTEAFF
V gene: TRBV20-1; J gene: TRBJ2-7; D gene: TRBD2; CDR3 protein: CSARKKREGRDYEQYF
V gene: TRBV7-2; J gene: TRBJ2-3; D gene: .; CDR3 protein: CGVAWIAGRADTQYF
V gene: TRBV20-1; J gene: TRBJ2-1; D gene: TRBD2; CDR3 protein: CSSYGASGNNEQFF
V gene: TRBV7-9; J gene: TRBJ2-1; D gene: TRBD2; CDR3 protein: CASPALAGDTYNEQFF
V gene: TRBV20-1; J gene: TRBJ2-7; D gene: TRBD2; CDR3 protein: CSARAGHSGDSYEQYF
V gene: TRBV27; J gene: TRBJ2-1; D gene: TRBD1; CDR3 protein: CASSFVRQGAGEQFF
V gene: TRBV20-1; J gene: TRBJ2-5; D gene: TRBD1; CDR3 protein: CSAQTGGVRETQYF
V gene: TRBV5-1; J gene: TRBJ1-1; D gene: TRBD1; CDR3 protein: CASSSAPTGFTEAFF
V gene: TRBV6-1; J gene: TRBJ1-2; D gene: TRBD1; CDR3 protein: CASIGQGAEGYTF
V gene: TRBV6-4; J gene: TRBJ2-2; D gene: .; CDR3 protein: CASSDGTDTGELFF
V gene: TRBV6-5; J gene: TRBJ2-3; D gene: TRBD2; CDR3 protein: CASSTSSGRRTDTQYF